This record looks at one T cell receptor (beta chain) sequence and its context. Its target is not known. Germline CDR1 is LNHDA and CDR2 is SQIVND (reference sequence). CDR3 length equals 13 residues. The germline V and J ends were trimmed by 6 bases and 11 bases, with 19 bases remaining between them. The data belong to a study of T cell responses to AZD1222 COVID-19 vaccine. Notes on the study in general: Most donors were white British, females outnumbered males, and clonal diversity was possibly underestimated. At study baseline, merely more than 5 AZD1222 recipients were seropositive.

TCRdb keeps only in-frame clones here, not all; method: immunoSEQ multiplex PCR. The table lists about 190,000 clones, 80% to 90% of them singletons. The chain uses TRBV19 and TRBJ1-2, with D hard to call. The sequence was obtained from an adult in good health. The input for sequencing was peripheral blood, taken on day 0 of MenACWY control vaccination. CDR3 protein: CASSRRGTPGYTF. The CDR3 nucleotides read TGTGCCAGTAGCCGACGGGGAACACCTGGTTACACCTTC. Together with reference TRBV19 and TRBJ1-2, the CDR3 gives the full variable domain: DGGITQSPKYLFRKEGQNVTLSCEQNLNHDAMYWYRQDPGQGLRLIYYSQIVNDFQKGDIAEGYSVSREKKESFPLTVTSAQKNPTAFYLCASSRRGTPGYTFGSGTRLTVV.